Sequencing of this T cell receptor (beta chain) was carried out in a study of vaccination and CD4 T cells after COVID-19. This clonotype was seen a handful of times. Its cognate antigen is unknown. The germline V and J ends were trimmed by 3 bases and 0 bases, with 9 bases remaining between them. The CDR3 contains 14 residues. Germline assignment: CDR1 SGHVS and CDR2 FNYEAQ. At the Johns Hopkins FTIC core, DNA taken from cultured CD4+ T cells was sequenced by way of the Oncomine TCR Beta short-read assay. One entry per CDR3 protein results from TCRdb running MiXCR on the PCR reads. The data show 15,000 or so distinct CDR3 sequences, roughly 50% seen once. Specified treatment: 10-day PBMC culture with coronavirus spike peptide pools or control peptides (ViraFEST assay).

The chain is built from TRBV7-6 and TRBJ2-7; no reliable D call. The sequence came from a human donor with COVID-19. The sample here was cultured CD4+ T cells from blood, taken after SARS-CoV-2 vaccination. Here the CDR3 DNA reads TGTGCCAGCAGCTTTGGGCAGAGCTCCTACGAGCAGTACTTC. It codes for CASSFGQSSYEQYF.